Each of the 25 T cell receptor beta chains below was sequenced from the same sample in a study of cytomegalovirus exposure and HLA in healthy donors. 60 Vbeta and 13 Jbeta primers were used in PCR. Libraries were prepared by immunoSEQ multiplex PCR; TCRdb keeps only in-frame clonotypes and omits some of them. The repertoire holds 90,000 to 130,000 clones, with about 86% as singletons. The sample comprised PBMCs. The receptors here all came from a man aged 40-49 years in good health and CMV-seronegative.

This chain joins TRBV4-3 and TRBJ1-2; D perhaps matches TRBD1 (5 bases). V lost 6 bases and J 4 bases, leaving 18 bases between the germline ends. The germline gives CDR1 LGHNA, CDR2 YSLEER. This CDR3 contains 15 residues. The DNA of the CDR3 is TGCGCCAGCAGTCTTGCGGGGGAATTAGGCTATGGCTACACCTTC. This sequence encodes CASSLAGELGYGYTF.

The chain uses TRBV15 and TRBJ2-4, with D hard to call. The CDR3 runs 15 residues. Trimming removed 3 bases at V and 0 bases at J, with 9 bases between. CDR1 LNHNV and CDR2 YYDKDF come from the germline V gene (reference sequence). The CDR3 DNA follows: TGTGCCACCAGCAGTCCTAGACTAGCCAAAAACATTCAGTACTTC. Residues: CATSSPRLAKNIQYF.

The CDR3 nucleotides read TGTGCCAGCAGTTCCACAGGGGAGCCTGAAGCTTTCTTT. It yields the protein CASSSTGEPEAFF. This rearrangement joins TRBV27 to TRBJ1-1, with 7 bases matching TRBD1. The CDR3 runs 13 residues. The junction had 5 bases not matched to a gene; V was cut back by 4 bases and J by 6 bases. Per the germline V gene, CDR1 is MNHEY and CDR2 is SMNVEV (reference sequence).

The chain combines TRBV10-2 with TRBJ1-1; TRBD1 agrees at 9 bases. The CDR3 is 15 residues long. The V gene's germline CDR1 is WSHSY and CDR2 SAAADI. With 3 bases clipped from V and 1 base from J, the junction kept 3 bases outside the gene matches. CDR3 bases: TGCGCCAGCAGTGACCTACAGGGGGCGAACACTGAAGCTTTCTTT. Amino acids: CASSDLQGANTEAFF.

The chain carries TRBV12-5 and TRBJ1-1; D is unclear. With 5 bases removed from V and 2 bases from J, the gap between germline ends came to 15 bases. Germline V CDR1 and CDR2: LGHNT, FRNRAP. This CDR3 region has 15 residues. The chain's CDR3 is CASGPPGGLNTEAFF. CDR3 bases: TGTGCTAGTGGTCCCCCTGGAGGGCTTAACACTGAAGCTTTCTTT.

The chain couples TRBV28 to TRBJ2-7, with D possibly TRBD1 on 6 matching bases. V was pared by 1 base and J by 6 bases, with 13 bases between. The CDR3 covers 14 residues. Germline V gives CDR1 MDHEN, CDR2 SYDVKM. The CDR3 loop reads CASSLSEAGAEQYF. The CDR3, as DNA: TGTGCCAGCAGTTTATCGGAGGCAGGGGCCGAGCAGTACTTC. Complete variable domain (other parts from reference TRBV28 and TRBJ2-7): DVKVTQSSRYLVKRTGEKVFLECVQDMDHENMFWYRQDPGLGLRLIYFSYDVKMKEKGDIPEGYSVSREKKERFSLILESASTNQTSMYLCASSLSEAGAEQYFGPGTRLTVT.

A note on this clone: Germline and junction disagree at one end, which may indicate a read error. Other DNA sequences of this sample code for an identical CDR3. CDR3 region: CASSFRNRENTEAFF. The CDR3 region has the DNA TGTGCCAGCAGTTTTAGGAACAGAGAGAACACTGAGGCTTTCTTT. V and J are TRBV6-5 and TRBJ1-1; no reliable D call. CDR1 is MNHEY, CDR2 SVGAGI, per germline. The CDR3 sequence is 15 residues long.

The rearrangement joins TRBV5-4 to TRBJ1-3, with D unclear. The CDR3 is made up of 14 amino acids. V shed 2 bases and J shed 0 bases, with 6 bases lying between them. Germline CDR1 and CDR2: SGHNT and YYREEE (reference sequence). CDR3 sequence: CASSLSSSGNTIYF. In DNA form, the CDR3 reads TGTGCCAGCAGCTTATCTTCCTCTGGAAACACCATATATTTT.

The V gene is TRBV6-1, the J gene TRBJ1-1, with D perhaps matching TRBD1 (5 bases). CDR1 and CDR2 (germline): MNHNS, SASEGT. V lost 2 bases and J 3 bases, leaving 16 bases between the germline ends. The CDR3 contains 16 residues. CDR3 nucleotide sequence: TGTGCCAGCAGTGAAATAGGACGGAGGGGTTACACTGAAGCTTTCTTT. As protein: CASSEIGRRGYTEAFF.

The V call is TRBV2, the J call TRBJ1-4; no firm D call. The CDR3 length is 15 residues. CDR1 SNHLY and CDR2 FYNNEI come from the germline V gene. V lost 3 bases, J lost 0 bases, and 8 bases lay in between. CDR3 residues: CASSEVGATNEKLFF. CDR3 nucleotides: TGTGCCAGCAGTGAGGTCGGTGCAACTAATGAAAAACTGTTTTTT.

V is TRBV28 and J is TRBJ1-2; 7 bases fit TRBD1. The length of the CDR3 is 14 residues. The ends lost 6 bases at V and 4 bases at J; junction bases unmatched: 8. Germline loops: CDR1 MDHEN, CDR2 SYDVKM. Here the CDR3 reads CASSPGTAVYGYTF. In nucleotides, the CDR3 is TGTGCCAGCAGCCCCGGGACAGCCGTCTATGGCTACACCTTC.

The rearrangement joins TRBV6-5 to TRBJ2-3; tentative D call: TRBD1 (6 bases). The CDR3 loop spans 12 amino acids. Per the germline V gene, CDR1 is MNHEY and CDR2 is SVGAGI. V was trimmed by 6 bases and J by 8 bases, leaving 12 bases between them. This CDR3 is CASSQEGGTQYF. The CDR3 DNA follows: TGTGCCAGCAGCCAAGAAGGGGGTACGCAGTATTTT.

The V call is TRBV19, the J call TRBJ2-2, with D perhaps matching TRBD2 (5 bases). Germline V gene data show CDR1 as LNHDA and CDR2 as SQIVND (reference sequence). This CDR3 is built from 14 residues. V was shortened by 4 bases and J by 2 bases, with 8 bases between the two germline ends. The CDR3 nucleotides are TGTGCCAGTAGTACGGAGGTCAACACCGGGGAGCTGTTTTTT. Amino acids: CASSTEVNTGELFF.

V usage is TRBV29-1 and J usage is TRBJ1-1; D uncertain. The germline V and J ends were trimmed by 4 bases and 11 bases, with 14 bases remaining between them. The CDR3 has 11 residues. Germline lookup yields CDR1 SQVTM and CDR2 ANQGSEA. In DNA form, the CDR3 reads TGCAGCGTTGCCCGGCCGGGAATCGCTTTCTTT. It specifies CSVARPGIAFF.

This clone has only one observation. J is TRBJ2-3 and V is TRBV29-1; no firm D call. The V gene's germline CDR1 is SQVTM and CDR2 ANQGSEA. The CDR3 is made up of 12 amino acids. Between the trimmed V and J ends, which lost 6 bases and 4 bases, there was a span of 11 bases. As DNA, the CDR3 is TGCAGCGTCAGGCAGCCGTCAGATACGCAGTATTTT. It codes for CSVRQPSDTQYF.

CDR3: CAWSQGGPEAFF. Written as DNA, the CDR3 is TGTGCCTGGAGTCAGGGGGGCCCTGAAGCTTTCTTT. V usage is TRBV30 and J usage is TRBJ1-1; 7 bases map to TRBD1. The CDR3 contains 12 residues. Per the germline V gene, CDR1 is GTSNPN and CDR2 is SVGIG (reference sequence). J lost 6 bases, V lost 2 bases, and 3 bases had no gene match.

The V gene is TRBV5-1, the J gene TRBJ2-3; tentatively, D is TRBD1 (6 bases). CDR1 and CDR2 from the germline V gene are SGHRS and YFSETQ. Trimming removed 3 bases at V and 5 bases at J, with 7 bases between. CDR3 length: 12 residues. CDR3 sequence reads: CASSSRGDTQYF. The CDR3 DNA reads TGCGCCAGCAGCTCCAGGGGAGATACGCAGTATTTT.

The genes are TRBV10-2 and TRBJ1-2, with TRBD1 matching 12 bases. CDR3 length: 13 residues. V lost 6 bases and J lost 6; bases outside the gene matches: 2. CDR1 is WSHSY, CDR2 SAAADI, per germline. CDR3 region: CASRGTGGDGYTF. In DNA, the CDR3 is TGCGCCAGCAGAGGGACAGGGGGCGATGGCTACACCTTC.

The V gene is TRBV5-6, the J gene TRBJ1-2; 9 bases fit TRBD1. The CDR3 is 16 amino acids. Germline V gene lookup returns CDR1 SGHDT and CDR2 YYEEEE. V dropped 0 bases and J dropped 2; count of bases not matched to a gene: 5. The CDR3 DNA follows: TGTGCCAGCAGCTTGGTGGGGACAGGGACAAACTATGGCTACACCTTC. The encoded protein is CASSLVGTGTNYGYTF. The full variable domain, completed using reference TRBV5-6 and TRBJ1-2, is DAGVTQSPTHLIKTRGQQVTLRCSPKSGHDTVSWYQQALGQGPQFIFQYYEEEERQRGNFPDRFSGHQFPNYSSELNVNALLLGDSALYLCASSLVGTGTNYGYTFGSGTRLTVV.

The chain's CDR3 is CASREAGEDEQYF. DNA of the CDR3: TGTGCCAGCAGAGAAGCGGGGGAGGACGAGCAGTACTTC. V and J are TRBV28 and TRBJ2-7; 8 bases are shared with TRBD2. The CDR3 loop spans 13 amino acids. V dropped 6 bases and J dropped 5; count of bases not matched to a gene: 6. Germline V gene lookup returns CDR1 MDHEN and CDR2 SYDVKM. Variable domain in full (rest from reference TRBV28 and TRBJ2-7): DVKVTQSSRYLVKRTGEKVFLECVQDMDHENMFWYRQDPGLGLRLIYFSYDVKMKEKGDIPEGYSVSREKKERFSLILESASTNQTSMYLCASREAGEDEQYFGPGTRLTVT.

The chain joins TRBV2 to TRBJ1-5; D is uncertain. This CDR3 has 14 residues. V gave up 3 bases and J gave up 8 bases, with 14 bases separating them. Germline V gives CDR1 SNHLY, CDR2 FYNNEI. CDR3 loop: CASSDERRSKPQHF. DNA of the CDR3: TGTGCCAGCAGTGATGAAAGGAGGTCAAAGCCCCAGCATTTT.

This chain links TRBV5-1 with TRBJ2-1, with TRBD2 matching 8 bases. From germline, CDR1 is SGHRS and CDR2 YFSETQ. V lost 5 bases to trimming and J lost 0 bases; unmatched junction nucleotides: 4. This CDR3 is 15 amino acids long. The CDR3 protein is CASRLSGGSYNEQFF. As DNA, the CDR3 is TGCGCCAGCAGGTTAAGCGGGGGCTCCTACAATGAGCAGTTCTTC.

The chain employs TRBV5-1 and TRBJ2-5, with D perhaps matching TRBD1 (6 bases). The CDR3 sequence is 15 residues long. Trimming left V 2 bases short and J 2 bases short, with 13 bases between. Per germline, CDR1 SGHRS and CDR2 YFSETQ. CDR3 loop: CASSFLGQRQETQYF. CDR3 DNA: TGCGCCAGCAGCTTCCTTGGACAGAGGCAAGAGACCCAGTACTTC.

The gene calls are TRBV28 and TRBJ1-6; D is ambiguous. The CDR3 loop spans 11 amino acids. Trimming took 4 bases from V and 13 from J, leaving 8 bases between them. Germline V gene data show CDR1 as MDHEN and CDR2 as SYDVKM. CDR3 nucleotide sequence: TGTGCCAGCAGTTCCCCCCGGCCCCTCCACTTT. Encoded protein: CASSSPRPLHF.

CDR3 loop: CASSDVYGYTF. CDR3 bases: TGTGCCAGCAGTGACGTCTATGGCTACACCTTC. V gene TRBV25-1 combines with J gene TRBJ1-2; D is unclear. The ends were cut back, 3 bases at V and 4 bases at J, with 3 bases in the middle. Germline-derived CDR1 and CDR2 are MGHDK and SYGVNS. CDR3 length: 11 residues.